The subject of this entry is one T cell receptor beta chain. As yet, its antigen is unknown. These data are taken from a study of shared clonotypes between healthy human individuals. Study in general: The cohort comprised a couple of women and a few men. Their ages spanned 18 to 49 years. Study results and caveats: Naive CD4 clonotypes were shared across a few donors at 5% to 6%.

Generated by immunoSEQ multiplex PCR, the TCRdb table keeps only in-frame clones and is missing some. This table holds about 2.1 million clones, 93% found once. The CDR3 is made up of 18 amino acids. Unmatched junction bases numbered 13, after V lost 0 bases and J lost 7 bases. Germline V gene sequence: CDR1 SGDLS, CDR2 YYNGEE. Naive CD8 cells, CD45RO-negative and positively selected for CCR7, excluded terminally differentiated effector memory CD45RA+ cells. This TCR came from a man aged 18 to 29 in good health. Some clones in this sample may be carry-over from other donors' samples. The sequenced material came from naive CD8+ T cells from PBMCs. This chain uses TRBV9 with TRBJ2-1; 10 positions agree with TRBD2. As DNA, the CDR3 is TGTGCCAGCAGCGTAGGTTCGAGACTAGCGGGTTCGGGGAATGAGCAGTTCTTC. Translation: CASSVGSRLAGSGNEQFF. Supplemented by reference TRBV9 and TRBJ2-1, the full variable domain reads DSGVTQTPKHLITATGQRVTLRCSPRSGDLSVYWYQQSLDQGLQFLIQYYNGEERAKGNILERFSAQQFPDLHSELNLSSLELGDSALYFCASSVGSRLAGSGNEQFFGPGTRLTVL.